The T cell receptor beta chain under discussion was sequenced for a study of Ad26.COV2.S vaccination and SARS-CoV-2 variants. Study-wide context: The authors gave Ad26.COV2.S intramuscularly, either once or twice 56 days apart. Points from the study as a whole: Reportedly, spike-specific CD8+ and CD4+ T cell responses achieved substantial breadth once vaccination had taken place. Participants given vaccine showed non-spike TCR breadth similar to that of placebo recipients.

Treatment described: over 15 received Ad26.COV2.S at low or high dose, single or two shots; roughly five received placebo; per-sample allocation not given. Each sample was drawn 63 days after the first injection (of vaccine or placebo). Generated by immunoSEQ multiplex PCR, the TCRdb table keeps only in-frame clones and is missing some. The sample includes about 400,000 clones, roughly 85% of them seen just once. Only a few counts were recorded for this clone. Its target is unknown. V was cut by 4 bases and J by 0 bases, with 8 bases left in between. CDR1 and CDR2 from the germline V gene are SGHDT and YYEEEE. This CDR3 has 15 amino acids.

The origin of this receptor is a person aged 18-65 years who received the Ad26.COV2.S COVID-19 vaccine or a placebo. Source: peripheral blood, taken in a trial of Ad26.COV2.S vaccine versus placebo. The chain links TRBV5-6 to TRBJ1-6; a weak D match, TRBD1 (6 bases). The CDR3 bases are TGTGCCAGCAGCCCGGACAGCTCCTATAATTCACCCCTCCACTTT. Amino acid sequence: CASSPDSSYNSPLHF.